This note documents a single T cell receptor beta chain sequence. PCR amplification relied on 60 Vbeta primers (plus 13 Jbeta primers). Method: immunoSEQ multiplex PCR; TCRdb's copy keeps in-frame clones and lacks some. The sample lists roughly 170,000 clones; 71% were seen once. The data belong to a study of cytomegalovirus exposure and HLA in healthy donors. Looked up from germline, CDR1 is ENHRY and CDR2 is SYGVKD. The CDR3 runs 17 residues. The V segment lost 5 bases and the J segment 0 bases; nucleotides outside the gene matches: 9. Specimen: PBMCs. The receptor was isolated from a girl aged 10 to 17 in good health and CMV-seronegative. This sequence joins TRBV10-3 and TRBJ2-3; TRBD2 agrees at 9 bases. CDR3 DNA sequence: TGTGCCATCAGTCCTAGCGGGGAGATTTTAAGCACAGATACGCAGTATTTT. Its protein product is CAISPSGEILSTDTQYF.